This TCR beta chain was captured by sequencing in a study of OX40 agonist ivuxolimab in advanced cancers. Profiling relied on immunoSEQ multiplex PCR, and the TCRdb table lists in-frame clones only, not all of them. This table has about 84,000 clones, about nine tenths appearing once. Trimming pared 6 bases from V and 7 bases from J, leaving 16 bases between. Germline values: CDR1 SGHNT, CDR2 YYREEE (reference sequence). The CDR3 sequence is 13 residues long. V gene TRBV5-4 combines with J gene TRBJ1-2; D gene ambiguous. This receptor was taken from an adult with an advanced solid tumor such as melanoma, head and neck, liver or kidney cancer. The source was CD4+ or CD8+ T cells sorted from blood, collected in a trial of the OX40 agonist ivuxolimab. CDR3 in amino acids: CASTQRGPTGYTF. CDR3 nucleotide sequence: TGTGCCAGCACCCAGAGAGGGCCCACTGGCTACACCTTC. Variable domain in full (rest from reference TRBV5-4 and TRBJ1-2): ETGVTQSPTHLIKTRGQQVTLRCSSQSGHNTVSWYQQALGQGPQFIFQYYREEENGRGNFPPRFSGLQFPNYSSELNVNALELDDSALYLCASTQRGPTGYTFGSGTRLTVV.